The 19 T cell receptor beta chains reported below all come from one sample, sequenced in a study of blood T cell repertoires in COVID-19. Assay used: immunoSEQ multiplex PCR; TCRdb lists only in-frame clones, some missing. The profile shows 90,000 to 100,000 clones, around 87% of them singletons. Material: peripheral blood. The receptor source for this set is a human donor in a cohort sampled during active COVID-19.

V gene TRBV29-1 combines with J gene TRBJ2-1, with TRBD2 matching 9 bases. V lost 1 base to trimming and J lost 8 bases; unmatched junction nucleotides: 12. Germline lookup yields CDR1 SQVTM and CDR2 ANQGSEA. CDR3 length equals 16 residues. This CDR3 is CSVEGVSSGRKDEQFF. The DNA of the CDR3 is TGCAGCGTTGAAGGCGTAAGTAGCGGGAGAAAAGATGAGCAGTTCTTC.

This rearrangement joins TRBV5-1 to TRBJ1-1; tentative D call: TRBD1 (5 bases). The CDR3 consists of 13 residues. Germline values: CDR1 SGHRS, CDR2 YFSETQ. V lost 2 bases to trimming and J lost 4 bases, with 9 bases between them. This CDR3 reads CASSFPGGTEAFF. CDR3 coding DNA: TGCGCCAGCAGCTTTCCGGGGGGCACTGAAGCTTTCTTT.

This chain connects TRBV7-6 to TRBJ2-3; maybe TRBD2 (6 bases). The germline V gene encodes CDR1 SGHVS and CDR2 FNYEAQ. The CDR3 runs 14 residues. Trimming stripped 7 bases from V and 2 bases from J, with 13 bases between. In DNA, the CDR3 is TGTGCCAGCAAGTACGGCGGGGACACAGATACGCAGTATTTT. Its translation is CASKYGGDTDTQYF.

This sequence joins TRBV24-1 and TRBJ1-5; maybe TRBD1 (5 bases). CDR3 length equals 15 residues. V was trimmed by 10 bases and J by 4 bases, leaving 19 bases between them. The V gene's germline CDR1 is KGHDR and CDR2 SFDVKD. Written as DNA, the CDR3 is TGTGCCACTTCATCACGTCAGGGAGGTAATCAGCCCCAGCATTTT. Amino acids: CATSSRQGGNQPQHF.

CDR3 protein: CASSPGLAGGSYEQYF. The CDR3 coding sequence is TGCGCCAGCAGCCCAGGACTAGCGGGAGGGTCCTACGAGCAGTACTTC. The J gene is TRBJ2-7, the V gene TRBV4-1, with TRBD2 matching 15 bases. In germline, CDR1 is MGHRA, CDR2 YSYEKL. The CDR3 totals 16 residues. V gave up 4 bases and J gave up 1 base; unmatched junction bases: 2.

The chain employs TRBV6-5 and TRBJ1-1, with D possibly matching TRBD1 (5 bases). The CDR3 consists of 14 residues. Trimming removed 4 bases at V and 5 bases at J, with 14 bases between. Germline CDR1 reads MNHEY; CDR2 reads SVGAGI. The CDR3 bases are TGTGCCAGCAGTTCCCGGACACTTGGTACTGAAGCTTTCTTT. It codes for CASSSRTLGTEAFF.

The chain is built from TRBV6-6 and TRBJ2-5; D is perhaps TRBD1 (5 bases). V lost 5 bases to trimming and J lost 5 bases, with 15 bases between them. The CDR3 runs to 14 residues. Germline-derived CDR1 and CDR2 are MNHNY and SVGAGI (reference sequence). The CDR3 DNA reads TGTGCCAGCAGTGGGCAATGGGGCATGGAGACCCAGTACTTC. Protein: CASSGQWGMETQYF.

The genes are TRBV3-1 (or the pseudogene TRBV3-2) and TRBJ1-4, with D uncertain. From germline, CDR1 is LGHDT and CDR2 YNNKEL (reference sequence). The CDR3 spans 11 residues. V was clipped by 0 bases and J by 11 bases, with 4 bases between them. CDR3 in amino acids: CASSQERKLFF. The CDR3 region has the DNA TGTGCCAGCAGCCAAGAGAGGAAACTGTTTTTT.

The rearrangement uses TRBV6-5 and TRBJ2-7; D possibly corresponds to TRBD1 (6 bases). V lost 6 bases and J 5 bases, leaving 14 bases between the germline ends. CDR3 length: 13 residues. From germline, CDR1 is MNHEY and CDR2 SVGAGI. The CDR3 is CASRRMGADEQYF. Written as DNA, the CDR3 is TGTGCCAGCAGGCGTATGGGGGCGGACGAGCAGTACTTC.

The DNA of the CDR3 is TGTGCCAGTAGTACTCTAGCGGGAGCGAGAGATACGCAGTATTTT. This encodes CASSTLAGARDTQYF. The chain is built from TRBV19 and TRBJ2-3, with 10 bases lining up with TRBD2. This CDR3 is built from 15 residues. V gave up 4 bases and J gave up 5 bases; unmatched junction bases: 6. Germline V gene sequence: CDR1 LNHDA, CDR2 SQIVND (reference sequence). The entire variable domain, with the rest obtained from reference TRBV19 and TRBJ2-3, is as follows: DGGITQSPKYLFRKEGQNVTLSCEQNLNHDAMYWYRQDPGQGLRLIYYSQIVNDFQKGDIAEGYSVSREKKESFPLTVTSAQKNPTAFYLCASSTLAGARDTQYFGPGTRLTVL.

The gene calls are TRBV3-1 (or the pseudogene TRBV3-2) and TRBJ2-2; 8 nucleotides align to TRBD2. J lost 4 bases, V lost 4 bases, and 5 bases had no gene match. Germline loops: CDR1 LGHDT, CDR2 YNNKEL (reference sequence). The CDR3 consists of 15 residues. DNA for the CDR3: TGTGCCAGCAGCCTTCGGGCGGGAGGCACCGGGGAGCTGTTTTTT. Its protein product is CASSLRAGGTGELFF.

In nucleotides, the CDR3 is TGTGCCAGCATCCCGGGACAGGGGAACTATGGCTACACCTTC. Translation: CASIPGQGNYGYTF. This chain links TRBV28 with TRBJ1-2, with 10 positions matching TRBD1. The CDR3 consists of 14 residues. J lost 2 bases, V lost 7 bases, and 4 bases had no gene match. In germline, CDR1 is MDHEN, CDR2 SYDVKM.

This rearrangement joins TRBV5-1 to TRBJ1-3, with 8 bases aligning to TRBD1. CDR1 and CDR2 (germline): SGHRS, YFSETQ. The V gene end was trimmed by 2 bases and the J gene end by 5 bases; junction bases not matched to a gene: 3. This CDR3 is built from 14 residues. The CDR3 coding sequence is TGCGCCAGCAGCTTTGGGACAGGCCGAAACACCATATATTTT. Its protein product is CASSFGTGRNTIYF.

The V and J genes are TRBV10-3 and TRBJ2-1; 13 bases map to TRBD2. V shed 6 bases and J 4 bases; nucleotides not matched to a gene: 12. The CDR3 is 18 amino acids. In germline, CDR1 is ENHRY, CDR2 SYGVKD. DNA for the CDR3: TGTGCCATCAGGAAGGGGGAGGGGACTAGCGGGAAATACAATGAGCAGTTCTTC. Protein product: CAIRKGEGTSGKYNEQFF.

This clone came up a few times. The V gene is TRBV2, the J gene TRBJ1-6; no reliable D call. This CDR3 has 15 residues. Per the germline V gene, CDR1 is SNHLY and CDR2 is FYNNEI. The germline V and J ends were trimmed by 2 bases and 7 bases, with 12 bases remaining between them. CDR3: CASSENPTGNSPLHF. As DNA, the CDR3 is TGTGCCAGCAGTGAAAACCCCACCGGGAATTCACCCCTCCACTTT.

The CDR3 region has the DNA TGTGCCAGCAGCCCCCGACAGGGGGAAGGCTCTGGAAACACCATATATTTT. Amino acids: CASSPRQGEGSGNTIYF. This chain uses TRBV28 with TRBJ1-3, with 9 bases identical to TRBD1. The germline V gene has CDR1 MDHEN and CDR2 SYDVKM. CDR3 length: 17 residues. V was clipped by 6 bases and J by 0 bases; unmatched bases: 9.

The V gene is TRBV9, the J gene TRBJ1-3, with D perhaps matching TRBD1 (6 bases). Per germline, CDR1 SGDLS and CDR2 YYNGEE. V lost 2 bases to trimming and J lost 0 bases, with 12 bases between them. CDR3 length: 16 residues. For the CDR3, the DNA is TGTGCCAGCAGCGTGGAGGGGGGGTTCTCTGGAAACACCATATATTTT. It translates to CASSVEGGFSGNTIYF.

The chain has TRBV19 and TRBJ2-2; no definite D call. The V end lost 3 bases, the J end lost 7 bases, and 9 bases lay between the germline ends. This CDR3 is 13 amino acids long. Per the germline V gene, CDR1 is LNHDA and CDR2 is SQIVND (reference sequence). Here the CDR3 DNA reads TGTGCCAGTAGTATTCCCCTCGGCGGGGAGCTGTTTTTT. This encodes CASSIPLGGELFF. The whole variable domain, filled in from reference TRBV19 and TRBJ2-2, reads DGGITQSPKYLFRKEGQNVTLSCEQNLNHDAMYWYRQDPGQGLRLIYYSQIVNDFQKGDIAEGYSVSREKKESFPLTVTSAQKNPTAFYLCASSIPLGGELFFGEGSRLTVL.

This chain connects TRBV5-1 to TRBJ1-4; D is undetermined. The germline V gene encodes CDR1 SGHRS and CDR2 YFSETQ. V lost 2 bases to trimming and J lost 4 bases, with 12 bases between them. CDR3 size: 15 residues. The CDR3 sequence: CASSFGRGNNEKLFF. CDR3 coding DNA: TGCGCCAGCAGCTTCGGACGGGGAAATAATGAAAAACTGTTTTTT.